The text below deals with one T cell receptor beta chain. This clonotype has ten or more counts. The specificity of this receptor is unknown. The junction departs from germline at one end; a sequencing error may be responsible. This sample stems from a study of response to subunit inactivated influenza vaccine (dated by TCRdb to between 2018 and 2020). About the investigation overall: Deep quantitative profiling of the T cell receptor repertoire was used in the study to follow responses to a trivalent subunit inactivated influenza vaccine.

Study-wide findings and limitations: The authors suggested that each seasonal influenza vaccination may recruit only a limited number of new T cells.

Library preparation employed RT-PCR. The sequencer was an Illumina HiSeq 2500. The public reads were reanalyzed by TCRdb: fastp trimming at Q25, MiXCR alignment, in-frame beta chains only. Records with the same CDR3 protein are collapsed into one entry carrying the most frequent genes and DNA. The sample profile shows about 520,000 distinct CDR3 sequences; 25% of them were found once. The ten largest clones represent 1.9% of the sample. The specimen was CD4+ T cells sorted from PBMCs, collected around 5 days after vaccination. This sequence was found in a man aged 50 to 59 who received an inactivated influenza vaccine. Donor details come from another sample of the same person, matched by shared clones.

The DNA is TGTGCCAGCAGTTTGGGGACAGCGACCTACGAGCAGTACTTC. This sequence encodes CASSLGTATYEQYF. This receptor chain uses TRBV5-1 and TRBJ2-7, with 7 central nucleotides matching TRBD1. The CDR1 and CDR2 encoded by the germline V gene are SGHRS and YFSETQ. Its CDR3 holds 14 amino acids, cysteine through phenylalanine. Just the 42-base CDR3 DNA is kept, in frame starting at base 1.